This T cell receptor (beta chain) was observed in a study of molecular identifiers for immune sequencing clone quantification. Trimming took 2 bases from V and 2 from J, leaving 10 bases between them. The CDR3 runs 13 residues. Germline V gives CDR1 SQVTM, CDR2 ANQGSEA. This clonotype was detected many times. TCRdb used MiXCR to reprocess the PCR reads, holding one entry per CDR3 protein. The sample includes hundreds of thousands of distinct CDR3 sequences, 15% to 20% seen only once; the top ten take under 0.95%. The sequence came from a human donor in good health. Some libraries in this study had Jurkat cell RNA spiked in. V is TRBV29-1 and J is TRBJ2-7; D not resolved. Sample: naive CD8+ T cells from blood, with Jurkat cell RNA spiked in. Subset indicated: FACS-sorted CD8+CD4-CCR7+CD45RA+ naive T cells. This CDR3 is CSVEIGKPYEQYF. CDR3 DNA: TGCAGCGTTGAAATCGGCAAACCCTACGAGCAGTACTTC.